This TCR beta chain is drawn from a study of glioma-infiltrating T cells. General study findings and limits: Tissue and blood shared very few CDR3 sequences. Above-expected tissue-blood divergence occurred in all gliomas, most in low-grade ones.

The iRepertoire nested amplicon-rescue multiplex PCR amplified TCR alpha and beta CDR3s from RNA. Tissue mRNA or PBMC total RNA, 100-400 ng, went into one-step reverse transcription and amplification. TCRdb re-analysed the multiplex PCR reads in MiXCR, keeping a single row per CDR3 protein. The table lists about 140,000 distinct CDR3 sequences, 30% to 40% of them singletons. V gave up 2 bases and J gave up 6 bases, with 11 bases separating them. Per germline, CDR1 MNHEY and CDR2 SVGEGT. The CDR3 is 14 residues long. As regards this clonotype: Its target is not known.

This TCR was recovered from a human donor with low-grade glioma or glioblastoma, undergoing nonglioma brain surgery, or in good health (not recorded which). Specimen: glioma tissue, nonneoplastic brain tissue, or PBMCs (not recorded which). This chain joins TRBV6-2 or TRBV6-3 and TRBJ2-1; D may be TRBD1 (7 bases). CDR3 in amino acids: CASSYRQGGNEQFF. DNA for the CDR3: TGTGCCAGCAGTTACAGGCAGGGGGGCAATGAGCAGTTCTTC.